This record covers a single T cell receptor (beta chain). Its antigen is as yet unknown. These data originate in a study of cytomegalovirus exposure and HLA in healthy donors. Points from the study as a whole: Analyses of presence/absence relied on an assumption of roughly uniform sequencing depth across donors. Reports state that TCR beta sequences accurately predicted most subjects' HLA-A and HLA-B alleles.

The CDR3 has 14 residues. CDR1 is SNHLY and CDR2 is FYNNEI in the germline V gene. Trimming took 6 bases from V and 5 from J; bases not matched to a gene: 6. Vbeta (60) and Jbeta (13) primers were used in the PCR. Only in-frame clones appear in the TCRdb table, and some are missing; sequencing was by immunoSEQ multiplex PCR. Recorded for this sample: about 130,000 clones. This clonotype originated in a woman aged 60-70 years in good health and CMV-seronegative. The rearrangement links TRBV2 to TRBJ2-5; 10 nucleotides line up with TRBD2. The sample consisted of PBMCs. CDR3 residues: CASRLAGAGETQYF. The CDR3 DNA reads as TGTGCCAGCAGGCTAGCGGGGGCAGGGGAGACCCAGTACTTC.